This T cell receptor (beta chain) was sequenced in a study of T-cell memory formation after mild COVID-19. At the level of the study: TCR clusters were mostly donor specific.

TCRdb reprocessed the 5' RACE reads with MiXCR, giving one entry per CDR3 protein. The sample has 300,000 to 350,000 distinct CDR3 sequences; just under 20% are singletons. CDR1 and CDR2 (germline): DFQATT, SNEGSKA (reference sequence). The CDR3 extends over 14 amino acids. Trimming cost V 3 bases and J 2 bases, with 11 bases left between them. The study's findings and limits: Among clones contracting day 15 to 85, CD4/CD8 was balanced, whereas later expanders leaned CD4+. Some responding clones appeared in pre-infection memory, suggesting cross-reactive memory joined.

Note on this clonotype: Its specificity is unknown.

The chain has TRBV20-1 and TRBJ1-3; possible D gene TRBD1, 6 bases. What was sequenced was PBMCs or a T cell subset sorted from them (not recorded which). This TCR was recovered from a man between 18 and 29 years old who had mild COVID-19 (a few samples of this study predate the infection). Cell type and time point are not known. CDR3 region: CSARQEGAGNTIYF. CDR3 coding DNA: TGCAGTGCTAGGCAAGAGGGGGCTGGAAACACCATATATTTT.